The rows below give T cell receptor beta chains drawn from one sample of a study of blood T cell repertoires in COVID-19. Assay used: immunoSEQ multiplex PCR; TCRdb lists only in-frame clones, some missing. The data hold 150,000 or so clones, with roughly 84% observed a single time. Input material: peripheral blood. These receptors were taken from a woman aged 50 to 65 with acute or convalescent COVID-19. Both conserved end residues are part of each CDR3. Each record gives: clone size, V gene, J gene, D gene, CDR3 protein, CDR3 DNA. D genes are given only for firm matches. Clone size appears in some rows only: once, few, many, or a class for an expanded clone.

size: .
V: TRBV5-4
J: TRBJ2-7
D: .
CDR3: CASTRGGSRRGTSYEQYF
DNA: TGTGCCAGCACCCGGGGAGGTAGCCGGAGAGGGACCTCCTACGAGCAGTACTTC

size: .
V: TRBV7-9
J: TRBJ1-4
D: .
CDR3: CASSLEFGGTNEKLFF
DNA: TGTGCCAGCAGCTTAGAGTTCGGGGGAACTAATGAAAAACTGTTTTTT

size: .
V: TRBV4-2
J: TRBJ2-5
D: TRBD1
CDR3: CASSQDFAGGRETQYF
DNA: TGTGCCAGCAGCCAAGACTTCGCAGGGGGAAGAGAGACCCAATACTTC

size: .
V: TRBV19
J: TRBJ1-6
D: TRBD1
CDR3: CASSIDDRGDSPLHF
DNA: TGTGCCAGTAGTATAGACGACAGGGGTGATTCACCCCTCCACTTT

size: .
V: TRBV7-2
J: TRBJ2-5
D: .
CDR3: CASSVGGTDQETQYF
DNA: TGTGCCAGCAGCGTAGGGGGGACAGACCAAGAGACCCAGTACTTC

size: .
V: TRBV7-2
J: TRBJ2-7
D: TRBD2
CDR3: CASSPSGRGWEQYF
DNA: TGTGCCAGCAGCCCTAGCGGGCGAGGGTGGGAGCAGTACTTC

size: .
V: TRBV12-5
J: TRBJ1-1
D: .
CDR3: CASGSNRVTYNTEAFF
DNA: TGTGCTAGTGGTTCCAACAGGGTGACCTACAACACTGAAGCTTTCTTT

size: .
V: TRBV6-8
J: TRBJ1-1
D: TRBD1
CDR3: CARISQGAGAEAFF
DNA: TGTGCCAGGATAAGTCAGGGGGCTGGAGCTGAAGCTTTCTTT

size: .
V: TRBV3-1/TRBV3-2
J: TRBJ1-2
D: .
CDR3: CASSQDRGGSYGYTF
DNA: TGTGCCAGCAGCCAAGATCGGGGGGGGTCCTATGGCTACACCTTC

size: .
V: TRBV5-4
J: TRBJ1-2
D: .
CDR3: CASSLGQNGYTF
DNA: TGTGCCAGCAGCTTGGGACAGAATGGCTACACCTTC

size: .
V: TRBV14
J: TRBJ2-5
D: TRBD2
CDR3: CASSVAGVQETQYF
DNA: TGTGCCAGCAGCGTTGCGGGGGTTCAAGAGACCCAGTACTTC

size: .
V: TRBV12-3/TRBV12-4
J: TRBJ1-2
D: .
CDR3: CASSLRTEYGYTF
DNA: TGTGCCAGCAGTTTAAGGACAGAATATGGCTACACCTTC

size: .
V: TRBV5-3
J: TRBJ1-3
D: .
CDR3: CARIMTDSGNTIYF
DNA: TGTGCCAGAATCATGACAGACTCTGGAAACACCATATATTTT

size: .
V: TRBV3-1/TRBV3-2
J: TRBJ1-4
D: .
CDR3: CASVGGRFFEKLFF
DNA: TGTGCCAGCGTCGGGGGGCGCTTTTTTGAAAAACTGTTTTTT

size: once
V: TRBV20-1
J: TRBJ1-4
D: .
CDR3: CSASTGSEEKLFF
DNA: TGCAGTGCTAGTACAGGGAGCGAGGAAAAACTGTTTTTT

size: .
V: TRBV9
J: TRBJ1-6
D: .
CDR3: CASSVGASSYNSPLHF
DNA: TGTGCCAGCAGCGTAGGGGCGAGCTCCTATAATTCACCCCTCCACTTT

size: .
V: TRBV10-2
J: TRBJ2-7
D: TRBD1
CDR3: CASRLGQGEPREQYF
DNA: TGCGCCAGCCGCCTAGGACAGGGTGAACCTAGAGAGCAGTACTTC

size: .
V: TRBV27
J: TRBJ2-7
D: TRBD1
CDR3: CASRTGGVYEQYF
DNA: TGTGCCAGCAGGACAGGGGGCGTCTACGAGCAGTACTTC

size: few
V: TRBV7-8
J: TRBJ1-1
D: TRBD1
CDR3: CASSLRDRRNLNTEAFF
DNA: TGTGCCAGCAGCTTAAGGGACAGACGCAATCTAAACACTGAAGCTTTCTTT

size: .
V: TRBV6-6
J: TRBJ2-7
D: TRBD2
CDR3: CASSSREGGNEQYF
DNA: TGTGCCAGCAGTTCTCGGGAGGGTGGCAACGAGCAGTACTTC

size: few
V: TRBV2
J: TRBJ2-7
D: TRBD1
CDR3: CASSPGTGGYEQYF
DNA: TGTGCCAGCAGTCCCGGGACAGGGGGATACGAGCAGTACTTC

size: few
V: TRBV7-8
J: TRBJ1-5
D: TRBD1
CDR3: CASRRDRGYQPQHF
DNA: TGTGCCAGCAGGAGGGACAGGGGATATCAGCCCCAGCATTTT

size: .
V: TRBV4-2
J: TRBJ2-7
D: .
CDR3: CASSQELLARRDF
DNA: TGTGCCAGCAGCCAAGAACTCTTAGCGCGGAGGGACTTC

size: .
V: TRBV5-5
J: TRBJ2-7
D: .
CDR3: CASSGSGGYEQYF
DNA: TGTGCCAGCAGCGGATCCGGGGGATACGAGCAGTACTTC

size: .
V: TRBV5-4
J: TRBJ2-3
D: .
CDR3: CASSLGTSLTDTQYF
DNA: TGTGCCAGCAGCTTGGGGACTTCCCTCACAGATACGCAGTATTTT

size: .
V: TRBV4-3
J: TRBJ2-1
D: .
CDR3: CASSHRFRRTDNEQFF
DNA: TGCGCCAGCAGCCACCGATTCCGACGGACAGACAATGAGCAGTTCTTC

size: few
V: TRBV19
J: TRBJ1-5
D: .
CDR3: CASSPPRRGIQPQHF
DNA: TGTGCCAGTAGTCCCCCTCGGCGGGGAATACAGCCCCAGCATTTT

size: .
V: TRBV5-1
J: TRBJ2-2
D: TRBD2
CDR3: CASSLGTSPGELFF
DNA: TGCGCCAGCAGCTTAGGGACTAGCCCCGGGGAGCTGTTTTTT

size: .
V: TRBV30
J: TRBJ1-5
D: .
CDR3: CAWSVQGGKPQHF
DNA: TGTGCCTGGAGTGTACAGGGTGGGAAGCCCCAGCATTTT

size: .
V: TRBV24-1
J: TRBJ2-1
D: TRBD2
CDR3: CATSGAAGGSYNEQFF
DNA: TGTGCCACCAGTGGAGCCGCGGGGGGCAGTTACAATGAGCAGTTCTTC

size: .
V: TRBV7-8
J: TRBJ1-2
D: .
CDR3: CASSAPLGRDYGYTF
DNA: TGTGCCAGCAGCGCCCCGCTGGGGAGAGACTATGGCTACACCTTC

size: .
V: TRBV19
J: TRBJ1-2
D: .
CDR3: CATTQGRGYGYTF
DNA: TGTGCCACCACCCAGGGGCGCGGCTATGGCTACACCTTC

size: .
V: TRBV9
J: TRBJ2-5
D: TRBD1
CDR3: CASSPERTGIHETQYF
DNA: TGTGCCAGCAGCCCAGAACGGACAGGGATTCATGAGACCCAGTACTTC

size: .
V: TRBV15
J: TRBJ2-7
D: TRBD1
CDR3: CATSRGQGAGEQYF
DNA: TGTGCCACCAGCAGAGGACAGGGGGCCGGCGAGCAGTACTTC

size: .
V: TRBV19
J: TRBJ2-7
D: .
CDR3: CASSSRTQGKFYEQYF
DNA: TGTGCCAGTAGTTCAAGGACTCAAGGGAAGTTTTACGAGCAGTACTTC

size: once
V: TRBV6-8
J: TRBJ2-5
D: .
CDR3: CASSYPPTGCGETQYF
DNA: TGTGCCAGCAGTTACCCGCCGACAGGATGCGGGGAGACCCAGTACTTC

size: .
V: TRBV7-2
J: TRBJ2-2
D: TRBD1
CDR3: CASRYPGQGNTGELFF
DNA: TGTGCCAGCAGGTACCCGGGACAGGGGAACACCGGGGAGCTGTTTTTT

size: .
V: TRBV27
J: TRBJ2-1
D: TRBD2
CDR3: CASRLAGGLEQFF
DNA: TGTGCCAGCAGGCTAGCGGGAGGACTTGAGCAGTTCTTC

size: few
V: TRBV2
J: TRBJ2-3
D: TRBD2
CDR3: CASSAGGTDTQYF
DNA: TGTGCCAGCAGTGCGGGGGGGACAGATACGCAGTATTTT

size: .
V: TRBV7-9
J: TRBJ1-5
D: .
CDR3: CASRANQPQHF
DNA: TGTGCCAGCAGGGCTAATCAGCCCCAGCATTTT

size: few
V: TRBV18
J: TRBJ1-6
D: TRBD1
CDR3: CASSVRQGDNSPLHF
DNA: TGTGCCAGCTCAGTTAGACAGGGGGATAATTCACCCCTCCACTTT

size: .
V: TRBV30
J: TRBJ2-5
D: .
CDR3: CAWSPSSSQETQYF
DNA: TGTGCCTGGAGCCCATCTAGCTCCCAAGAGACCCAGTACTTC

size: .
V: TRBV6-2/TRBV6-3
J: TRBJ2-7
D: .
CDR3: CASSYGYGRVSYEQYF
DNA: TGTGCCAGCAGTTACGGCTACGGCAGGGTTTCCTACGAGCAGTACTTC

size: .
V: TRBV3-1/TRBV3-2
J: TRBJ2-1
D: .
CDR3: CASSLGLAGPELNEQFF
DNA: TGTGCCAGCAGCCTAGGGCTCGCGGGACCGGAGCTTAATGAGCAGTTCTTC

size: .
V: TRBV11-2
J: TRBJ2-1
D: TRBD2
CDR3: CASSLSREALVF
DNA: TGTGCCAGCAGCTTATCGCGGGAGGCCCTAGTCTTC

size: .
V: TRBV4-1
J: TRBJ2-3
D: .
CDR3: CASSKTESTDTQYF
DNA: TGCGCCAGCAGCAAGACTGAAAGCACAGATACGCAGTATTTT

size: .
V: TRBV7-2
J: TRBJ2-2
D: .
CDR3: CASSLRTSDPGELFF
DNA: TGTGCCAGCAGCTTAAGGACAAGCGACCCCGGGGAGCTGTTTTTT

size: .
V: TRBV27
J: TRBJ1-2
D: .
CDR3: CASSRARDTLGYGYTF
DNA: TGTGCCAGTAGCAGGGCCCGGGACACCTTAGGATATGGCTACACCTTC

size: .
V: TRBV12-5
J: TRBJ1-1
D: .
CDR3: CASGLTGEAFF
DNA: TGTGCTAGTGGTTTAACGGGTGAAGCTTTCTTT

size: .
V: TRBV6-2/TRBV6-3
J: TRBJ2-1
D: .
CDR3: CASNPPGSDEQFF
DNA: TGTGCCAGCAACCCCCCTGGAAGCGATGAGCAGTTCTTC

size: .
V: TRBV6-7
J: TRBJ2-3
D: TRBD2
CDR3: CASSPLAGSGVTDTQYF
DNA: TGTGCCAGCAGTCCTCTCGCGGGTAGCGGGGTTACAGATACGCAGTATTTT

size: .
V: TRBV7-2
J: TRBJ1-3
D: TRBD1
CDR3: CASSWDRGLNTIYF
DNA: TGTGCCAGCAGCTGGGACAGGGGGCTGAACACCATATATTTT

size: few
V: TRBV2
J: TRBJ2-5
D: .
CDR3: CASSVAAVETQYF
DNA: TGTGCCAGCAGTGTAGCGGCAGTAGAGACCCAGTACTTC

size: .
V: TRBV2
J: TRBJ2-1
D: TRBD1
CDR3: CASSGGQGNEQFF
DNA: TGTGCCAGCAGTGGCGGACAGGGCAATGAGCAGTTCTTC

size: .
V: TRBV28
J: TRBJ2-1
D: TRBD2
CDR3: CASRPVGTSYNEQFF
DNA: TGTGCCAGCAGACCCGTAGGGACTAGCTACAATGAGCAGTTCTTC

size: .
V: TRBV18
J: TRBJ2-5
D: TRBD2
CDR3: CASSPLGTRGHQETQYF
DNA: TGTGCCAGCTCACCACTTGGGACTAGGGGACACCAAGAGACCCAGTACTTC

size: .
V: TRBV5-1
J: TRBJ2-1
D: .
CDR3: CASSLAVGGAWNEQFF
DNA: TGCGCCAGCAGCTTGGCTGTAGGGGGGGCCTGGAATGAGCAGTTCTTC

size: .
V: TRBV6-2/TRBV6-3
J: TRBJ2-5
D: TRBD2
CDR3: CASSLLAGSGETQYF
DNA: TGTGCCAGCAGTTTACTAGCGGGTTCGGGGGAGACCCAGTACTTC

size: .
V: TRBV2
J: TRBJ2-1
D: TRBD1
CDR3: CASSMSRDRGFF
DNA: TGTGCCAGCAGCATGAGCCGGGACAGGGGGTTCTTC

size: .
V: TRBV7-2
J: TRBJ1-5
D: .
CDR3: CASSLAPRGNNQPQHF
DNA: TGTGCCAGCAGCTTAGCGCCCCGAGGGAACAATCAGCCCCAGCATTTT